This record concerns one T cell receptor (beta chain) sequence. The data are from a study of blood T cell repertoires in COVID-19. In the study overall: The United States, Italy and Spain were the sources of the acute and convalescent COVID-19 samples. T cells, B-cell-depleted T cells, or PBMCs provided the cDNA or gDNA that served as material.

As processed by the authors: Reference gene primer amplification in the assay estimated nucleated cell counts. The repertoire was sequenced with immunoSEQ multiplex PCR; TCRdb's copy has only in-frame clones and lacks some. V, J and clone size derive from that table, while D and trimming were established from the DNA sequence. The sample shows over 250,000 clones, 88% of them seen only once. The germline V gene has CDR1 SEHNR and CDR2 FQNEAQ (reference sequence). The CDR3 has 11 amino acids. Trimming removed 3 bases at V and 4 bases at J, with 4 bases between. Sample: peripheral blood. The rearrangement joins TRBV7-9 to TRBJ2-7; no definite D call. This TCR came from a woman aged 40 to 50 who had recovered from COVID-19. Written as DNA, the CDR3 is TGTGCCAGCAGCTTCAGGTACGAGCAGTACTTC. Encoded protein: CASSFRYEQYF.